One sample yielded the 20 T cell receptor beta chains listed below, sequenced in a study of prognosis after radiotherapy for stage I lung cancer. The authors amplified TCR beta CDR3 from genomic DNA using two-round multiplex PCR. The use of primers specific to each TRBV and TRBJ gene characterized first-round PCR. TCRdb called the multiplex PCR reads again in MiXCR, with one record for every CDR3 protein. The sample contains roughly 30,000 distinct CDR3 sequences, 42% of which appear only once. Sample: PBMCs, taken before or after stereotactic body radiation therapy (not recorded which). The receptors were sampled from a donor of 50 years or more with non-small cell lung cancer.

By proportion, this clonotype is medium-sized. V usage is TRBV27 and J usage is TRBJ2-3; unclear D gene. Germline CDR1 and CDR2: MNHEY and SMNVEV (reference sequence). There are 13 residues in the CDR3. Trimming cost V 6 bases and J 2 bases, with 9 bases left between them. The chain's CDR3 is CASSRRFTDTQYF. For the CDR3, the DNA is TGTGCCAGCAGCCGTAGGTTCACAGATACGCAGTATTTT.

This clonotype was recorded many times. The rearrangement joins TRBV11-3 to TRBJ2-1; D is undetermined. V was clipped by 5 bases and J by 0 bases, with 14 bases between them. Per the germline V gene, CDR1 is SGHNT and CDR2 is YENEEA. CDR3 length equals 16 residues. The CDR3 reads CASSPDLQNSYNEQFF. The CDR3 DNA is TGTGCCAGCAGCCCAGACTTACAGAACTCCTACAATGAGCAGTTCTTC.

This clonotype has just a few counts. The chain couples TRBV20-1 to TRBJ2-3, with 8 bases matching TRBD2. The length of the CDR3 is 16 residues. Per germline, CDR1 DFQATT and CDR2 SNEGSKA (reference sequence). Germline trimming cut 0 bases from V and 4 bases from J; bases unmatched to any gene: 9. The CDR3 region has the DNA TGCAGTGCTAGAGATCCGCAGCGGGAGCCCCCAGATACGCAGTATTTT. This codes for CSARDPQREPPDTQYF.

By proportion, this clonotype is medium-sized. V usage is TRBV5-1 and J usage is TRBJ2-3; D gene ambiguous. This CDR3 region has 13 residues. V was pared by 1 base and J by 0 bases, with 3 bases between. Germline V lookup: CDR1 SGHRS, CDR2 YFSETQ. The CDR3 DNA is TGCGCCAGCAGCTTGCCTAGCACAGATACGCAGTATTTT. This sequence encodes CASSLPSTDTQYF.

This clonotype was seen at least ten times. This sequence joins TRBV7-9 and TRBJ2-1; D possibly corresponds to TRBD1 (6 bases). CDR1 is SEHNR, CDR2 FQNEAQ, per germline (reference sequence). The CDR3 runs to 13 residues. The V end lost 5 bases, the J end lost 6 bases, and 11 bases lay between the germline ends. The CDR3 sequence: CASSRTDSNEQFF. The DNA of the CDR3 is TGTGCCAGCAGCCGGACAGATAGCAATGAGCAGTTCTTC.

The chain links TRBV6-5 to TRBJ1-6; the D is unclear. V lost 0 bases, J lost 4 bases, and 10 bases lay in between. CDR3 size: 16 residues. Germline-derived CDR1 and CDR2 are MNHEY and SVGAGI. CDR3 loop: CASSYSEAQYNSPLHF. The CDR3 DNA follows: TGTGCCAGCAGTTACTCGGAGGCCCAGTATAATTCACCCCTCCACTTT.

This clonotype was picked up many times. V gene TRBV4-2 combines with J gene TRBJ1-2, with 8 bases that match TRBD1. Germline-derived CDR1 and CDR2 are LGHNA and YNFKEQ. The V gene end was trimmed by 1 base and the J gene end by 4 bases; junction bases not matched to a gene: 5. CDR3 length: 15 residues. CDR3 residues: CASSQGTGTSYGYTF. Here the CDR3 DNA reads TGTGCCAGCAGCCAAGGGACAGGGACAAGCTATGGCTACACCTTC.

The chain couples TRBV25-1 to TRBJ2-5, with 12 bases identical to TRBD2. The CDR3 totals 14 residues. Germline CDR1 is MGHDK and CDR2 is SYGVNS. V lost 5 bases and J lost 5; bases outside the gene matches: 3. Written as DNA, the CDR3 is TGTGCCAGCAGTCCCGGACTAGCGGGGGAGACCCAGTACTTC. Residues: CASSPGLAGETQYF.

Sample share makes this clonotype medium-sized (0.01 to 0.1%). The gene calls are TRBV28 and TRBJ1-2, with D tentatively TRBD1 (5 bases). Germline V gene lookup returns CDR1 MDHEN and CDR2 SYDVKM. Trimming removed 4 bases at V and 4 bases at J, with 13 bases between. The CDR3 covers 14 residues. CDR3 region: CASSSGRATYGYTF. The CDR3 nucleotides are TGTGCCAGCAGTTCAGGCAGGGCAACCTATGGCTACACCTTC.

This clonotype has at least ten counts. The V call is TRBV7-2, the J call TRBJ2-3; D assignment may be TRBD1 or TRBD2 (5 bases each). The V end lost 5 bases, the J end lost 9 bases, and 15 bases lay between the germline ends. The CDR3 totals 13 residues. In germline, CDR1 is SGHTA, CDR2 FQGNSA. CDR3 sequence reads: CASSTRWDGTQYF. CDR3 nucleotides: TGTGCCAGCAGCACCCGATGGGACGGAACGCAGTATTTT.

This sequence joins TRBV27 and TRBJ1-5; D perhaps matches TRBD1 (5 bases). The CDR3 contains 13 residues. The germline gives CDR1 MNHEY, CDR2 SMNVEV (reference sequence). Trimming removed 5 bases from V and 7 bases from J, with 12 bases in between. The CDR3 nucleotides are TGTGCCAGCAGTGAACAGGAGAGGCAGCCCCAGCATTTT. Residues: CASSEQERQPQHF.

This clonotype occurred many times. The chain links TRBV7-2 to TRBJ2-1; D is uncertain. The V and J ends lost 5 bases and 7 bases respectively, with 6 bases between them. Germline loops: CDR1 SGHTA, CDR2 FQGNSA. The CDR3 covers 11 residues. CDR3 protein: CASSRVNEQFF. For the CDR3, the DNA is TGTGCCAGCAGCCGTGTTAATGAGCAGTTCTTC.

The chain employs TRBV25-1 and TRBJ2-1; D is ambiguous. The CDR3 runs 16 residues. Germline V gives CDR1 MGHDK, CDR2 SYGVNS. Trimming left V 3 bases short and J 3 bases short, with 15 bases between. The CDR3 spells CASSELGLGNYNEQFF. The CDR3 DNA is TGTGCCAGCAGTGAGTTAGGTTTAGGGAACTACAATGAGCAGTTCTTC.

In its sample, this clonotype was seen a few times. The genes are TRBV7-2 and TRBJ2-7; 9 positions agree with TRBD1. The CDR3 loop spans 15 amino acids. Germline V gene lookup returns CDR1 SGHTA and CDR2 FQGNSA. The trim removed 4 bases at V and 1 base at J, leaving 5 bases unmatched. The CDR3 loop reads CASSSGTGSSYEQYF. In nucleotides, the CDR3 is TGTGCCAGCAGCTCCGGGACAGGGTCATCCTACGAGCAGTACTTC.

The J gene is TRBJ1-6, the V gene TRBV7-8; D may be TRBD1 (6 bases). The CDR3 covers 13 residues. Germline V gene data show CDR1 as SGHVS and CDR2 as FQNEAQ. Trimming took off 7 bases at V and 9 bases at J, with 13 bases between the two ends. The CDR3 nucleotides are TGTGCCAGCATCCATGGGGACACTTCACCCCTCCACTTT. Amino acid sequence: CASIHGDTSPLHF. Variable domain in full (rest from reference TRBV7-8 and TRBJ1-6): GAGVSQSPRYKVAKRGQDVALRCDPISGHVSLFWYQQALGQGPEFLTYFQNEAQLDKSGLPSDRFFAERPEGSVSTLKIQRTQQEDSAVYLCASIHGDTSPLHFGNGTRLTVT.

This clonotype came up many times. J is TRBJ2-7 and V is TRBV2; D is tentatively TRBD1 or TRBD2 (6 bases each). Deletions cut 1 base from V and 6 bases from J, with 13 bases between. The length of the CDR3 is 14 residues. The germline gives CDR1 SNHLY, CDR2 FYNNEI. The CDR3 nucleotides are TGTGCCAGCAGTGAAGTTATCGGGGGCGGCGAGCAGTACTTC. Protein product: CASSEVIGGGEQYF. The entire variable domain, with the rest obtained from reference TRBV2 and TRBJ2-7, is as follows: EPEVTQTPSHQVTQMGQEVILRCVPISNHLYFYWYRQILGQKVEFLVSFYNNEISEKSEIFDDQFSVERPDGSNFTLKIRSTKLEDSAMYFCASSEVIGGGEQYFGPGTRLTVT.

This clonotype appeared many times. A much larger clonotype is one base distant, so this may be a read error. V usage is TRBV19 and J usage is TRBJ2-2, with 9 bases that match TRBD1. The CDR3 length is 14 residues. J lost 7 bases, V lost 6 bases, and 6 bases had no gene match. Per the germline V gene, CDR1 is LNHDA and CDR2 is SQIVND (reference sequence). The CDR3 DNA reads TGTGCCAGTAGGTCGACAGGGGGAGTCGGGGAGCTGTTTTTT. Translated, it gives CASRSTGGVGELFF.

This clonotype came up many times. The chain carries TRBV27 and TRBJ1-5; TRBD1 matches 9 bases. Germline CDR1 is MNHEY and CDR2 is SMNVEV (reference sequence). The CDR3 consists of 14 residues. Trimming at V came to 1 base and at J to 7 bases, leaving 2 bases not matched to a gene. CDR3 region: CASSLWGQGQPQHF. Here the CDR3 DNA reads TGTGCCAGCAGTTTATGGGGACAGGGACAGCCCCAGCATTTT.

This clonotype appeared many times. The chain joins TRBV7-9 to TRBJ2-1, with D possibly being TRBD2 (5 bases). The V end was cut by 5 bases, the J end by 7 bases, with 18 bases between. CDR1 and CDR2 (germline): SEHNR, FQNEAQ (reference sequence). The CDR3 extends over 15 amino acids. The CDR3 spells CASSLGAGLGNEQFF. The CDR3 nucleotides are TGTGCCAGCAGCCTGGGAGCTGGGTTGGGAAATGAGCAGTTCTTC.

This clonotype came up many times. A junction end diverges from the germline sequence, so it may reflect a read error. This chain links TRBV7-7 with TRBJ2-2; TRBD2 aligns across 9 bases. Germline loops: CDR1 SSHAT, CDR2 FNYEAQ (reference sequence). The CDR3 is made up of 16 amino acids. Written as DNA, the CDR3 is TGTGCTAGCAGCCTTCAGACTAGCGGGAACACCGGGGAGCTGTTTTTT. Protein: CASSLQTSGNTGELFF.